A selection of T cell receptor beta chains follows, all from one sample in a study of cytomegalovirus exposure and HLA in healthy donors. Measured with immunoSEQ multiplex PCR; TCRdb has only the in-frame clones, and not every one. Here the sample spans 150,000 to 200,000 clones, around 75% being singletons. The sample was PBMCs. The receptors come from a woman in her fifties or sixties in good health and CMV-seronegative. Each CDR3 is given without its conserved first and last residue.

CDR3: AISEVAGGTDTQY; J: TRBJ2-3; V: TRBV10-3
CDR3: ASSQGFKDRNEKLF; J: TRBJ1-4; V: TRBV4-2
CDR3: ASSLDEGTKNIQY; J: TRBJ2-4; V: TRBV5-1
CDR3: ASGLTTGTGGTEAF; J: TRBJ1-1; V: TRBV12-5
CDR3: ASSLDRGRGYGYT; J: TRBJ1-2; V: TRBV7-2
CDR3: VSNPWLGEKLF; J: TRBJ1-4; V: TRBV6-6
CDR3: SALANYGYT; J: TRBJ1-2; V: TRBV20-1
CDR3: ASSPPGLAADNEQF; J: TRBJ2-1; V: TRBV18
CDR3: ASSLSLVVAF; J: TRBJ1-1; V: TRBV28
CDR3: ASSIAGKQTQY; J: TRBJ2-5; V: TRBV19
CDR3: ASSLSASGSDNEQF; J: TRBJ2-1; V: TRBV28
CDR3: ASSLGDFGRRKTEAF; J: TRBJ1-1; V: TRBV5-6
CDR3: ASSIPKTEGNQPQH; J: TRBJ1-5; V: TRBV6-4
CDR3: SGRDRGRTDTQY; J: TRBJ2-3; V: TRBV29-1
CDR3: AISDSGRALDTQY; J: TRBJ2-3; V: TRBV10-3
CDR3: ASSVSPDREETQY; J: TRBJ2-5; V: TRBV9
CDR3: ASSLVSGRGRNEQF; J: TRBJ2-1; V: TRBV5-6
CDR3: ASTTPGQPQH; J: TRBJ1-5; V: TRBV7-2
CDR3: ASSERFQETQY; J: TRBJ2-5; V: TRBV6-5
CDR3: ASSQETRTYEQY; J: TRBJ2-7; V: TRBV4-3
CDR3: ASSPPDGGVGELF; J: TRBJ2-2; V: TRBV7-9
CDR3: ASSVGSGRGDTQY; J: TRBJ2-3; V: TRBV9
CDR3: ATRDRGNQPQH; J: TRBJ1-5; V: TRBV6-5
CDR3: AISATTNEQF; J: TRBJ2-1; V: TRBV10-3